What follows is one TCR beta chain and its context. This record comes from a study of blood T cell repertoires in COVID-19. About the research overall: Acute-phase and convalescent COVID-19 samples originated in the United States, Italy and Spain. PBMCs, B-cell-depleted T cells, or T cells were the source of the cDNA or gDNA that made up the material.

Per germline, CDR1 KGHDR and CDR2 SFDVKD. The V and J ends lost 2 bases and 0 bases respectively, with 19 bases between them. The CDR3 loop spans 19 amino acids. Original handling: The authors estimated nucleated cell counts from reference gene primer amplification. Sequenced by immunoSEQ multiplex PCR; TCRdb stores in-frame clones only, minus some. That table furnishes V, J and clone size, whereas the DNA furnished D and trimming. The table lists about 100,000 clones, approximately 80% of them singletons. The chain carries TRBV24-1 and TRBJ1-3, with D possibly TRBD1 on 5 matching bases. Sequenced input: peripheral blood. The origin of this receptor is a man aged 55-75 years with acute or convalescent COVID-19. In nucleotides, the CDR3 is TGTGCCACCAGTGATTCGCCTAGTATGGGGCGGTTCTCTGGAAACACCATATATTTT. Translation gives CATSDSPSMGRFSGNTIYF.